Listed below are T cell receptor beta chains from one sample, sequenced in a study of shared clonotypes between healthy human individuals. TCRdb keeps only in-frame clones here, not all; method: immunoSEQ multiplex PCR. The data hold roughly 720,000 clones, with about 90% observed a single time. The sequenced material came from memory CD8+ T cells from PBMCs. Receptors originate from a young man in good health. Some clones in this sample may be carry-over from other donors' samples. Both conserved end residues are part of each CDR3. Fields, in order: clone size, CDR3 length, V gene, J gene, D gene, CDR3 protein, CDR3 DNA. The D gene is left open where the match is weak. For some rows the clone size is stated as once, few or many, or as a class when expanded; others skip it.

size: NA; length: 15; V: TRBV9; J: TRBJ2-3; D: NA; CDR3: CASSENPVSTDTQYF; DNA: TGTGCCAGCAGCGAAAACCCAGTAAGCACAGATACGCAGTATTTT
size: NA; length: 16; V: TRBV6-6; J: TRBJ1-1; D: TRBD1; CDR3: CASSSGTGVVNTEAFF; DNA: TGTGCCAGCAGTTCCGGGACAGGGGTCGTGAACACTGAAGCTTTCTTT
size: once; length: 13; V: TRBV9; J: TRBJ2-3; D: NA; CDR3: CASRERSTDTQYF; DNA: TGTGCCAGCCGGGAGAGGAGCACAGATACGCAGTATTTT
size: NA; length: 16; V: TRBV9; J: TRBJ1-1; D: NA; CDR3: CASSVSPGPMNTEAFF; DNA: TGTGCCAGCAGCGTATCCCCAGGGCCCATGAACACTGAAGCTTTCTTT
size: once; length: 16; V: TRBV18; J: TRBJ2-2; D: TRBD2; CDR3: CASSIPTSPFAGELFF; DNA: TGTGCCAGCTCAATCCCGACTAGCCCGTTCGCCGGGGAGCTGTTTTTT
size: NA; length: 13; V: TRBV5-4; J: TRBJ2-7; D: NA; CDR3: CASSLGYTYEQYF; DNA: TGTGCCAGCAGCTTAGGGTATACCTACGAGCAGTACTTC
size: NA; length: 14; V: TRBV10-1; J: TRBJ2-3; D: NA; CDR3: CASSVGVSTDTQYF; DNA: TGCGCCAGCAGTGTAGGGGTTAGCACAGATACGCAGTATTTT
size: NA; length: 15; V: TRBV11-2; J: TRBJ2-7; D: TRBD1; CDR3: CASSPRDRGLHEQYF; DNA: TGTGCCAGCAGCCCACGGGACAGGGGGCTCCACGAGCAGTACTTC
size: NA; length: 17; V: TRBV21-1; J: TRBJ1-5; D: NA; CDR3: CASSKDGRSLSNQPQHF; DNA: TGTGCCAGCAGCAAAGATGGTCGGAGCCTAAGCAATCAGCCCCAGCATTTT
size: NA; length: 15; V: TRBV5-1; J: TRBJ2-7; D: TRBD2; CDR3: CASSLDSGSQYEQYF; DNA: TGCGCCAGCAGCTTGGATAGCGGGAGTCAGTACGAGCAGTACTTC
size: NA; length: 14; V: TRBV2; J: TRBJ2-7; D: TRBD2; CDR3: CASTKAGGRYEQYF; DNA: TGTGCCAGCACCAAAGCGGGAGGGCGGTACGAGCAGTACTTC
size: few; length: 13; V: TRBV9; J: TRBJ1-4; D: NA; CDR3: CASSGVDGEKLFF; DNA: TGTGCCAGCAGCGGAGTGGACGGTGAAAAACTGTTTTTT
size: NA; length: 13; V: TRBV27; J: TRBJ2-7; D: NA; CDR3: CASSFSGIREQYF; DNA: TGTGCCAGCAGTTTTTCGGGCATCCGCGAGCAGTACTTC
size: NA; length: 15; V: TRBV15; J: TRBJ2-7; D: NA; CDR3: CATSSTGTLSYEQYF; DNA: TGTGCCACCAGCAGCACCGGGACACTCTCCTACGAGCAGTACTTC
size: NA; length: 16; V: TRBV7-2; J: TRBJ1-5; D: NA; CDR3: CASSPRGVGHDQPQHF; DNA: TGTGCCAGCAGCCCTCGGGGGGTAGGGCATGATCAGCCCCAGCATTTT
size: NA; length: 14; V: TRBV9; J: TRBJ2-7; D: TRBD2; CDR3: CASSPGLGAYEQYF; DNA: TGTGCCAGCAGCCCGGGACTAGGGGCCTACGAGCAGTACTTC
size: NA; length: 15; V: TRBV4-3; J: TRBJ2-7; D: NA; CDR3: CASSQDGTASQEQYF; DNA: TGCGCCAGCAGCCAGGACGGGACGGCCTCCCAAGAGCAGTACTTC
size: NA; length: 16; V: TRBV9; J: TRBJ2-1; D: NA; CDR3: CASSVARLASYNEQFF; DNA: TGTGCCAGCAGCGTAGCTAGGCTAGCGTCTTACAATGAGCAGTTCTTC
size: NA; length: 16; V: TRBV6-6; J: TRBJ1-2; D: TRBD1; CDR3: CASSYGTHRGQYGYTF; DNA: TGTGCCAGCAGTTACGGCACACACAGGGGTCAGTATGGCTACACCTTC
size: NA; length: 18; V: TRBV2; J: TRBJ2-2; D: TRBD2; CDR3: CASSEFILAGVVDGELFF; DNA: TGTGCCAGCAGTGAATTTATACTAGCGGGAGTAGTTGACGGGGAGCTGTTTTTT
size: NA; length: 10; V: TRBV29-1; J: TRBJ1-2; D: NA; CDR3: CSVDNYGYTF; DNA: TGCAGCGTTGACAACTATGGCTACACCTTC
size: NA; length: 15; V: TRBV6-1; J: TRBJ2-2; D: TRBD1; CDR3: CASRSGTGPAGELFF; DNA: TGTGCCAGCAGGTCCGGGACAGGGCCGGCCGGGGAGCTGTTTTTT
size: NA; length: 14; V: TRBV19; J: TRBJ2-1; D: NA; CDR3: CASSIPGVLTEQFF; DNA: TGTGCCAGTAGTATCCCGGGAGTATTAACTGAGCAGTTCTTC
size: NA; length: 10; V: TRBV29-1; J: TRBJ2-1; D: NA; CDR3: CSVEADEQFF; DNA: TGCAGCGTTGAAGCGGATGAGCAGTTCTTC
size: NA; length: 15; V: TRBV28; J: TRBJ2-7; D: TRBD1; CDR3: CASSATPRTGFGQYF; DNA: TGTGCCAGCAGTGCCACCCCCCGGACAGGGTTCGGGCAGTACTTC
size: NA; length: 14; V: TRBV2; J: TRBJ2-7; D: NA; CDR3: CASTQPGQHYEQYF; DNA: TGTGCCAGCACCCAACCCGGACAGCACTACGAGCAGTACTTC
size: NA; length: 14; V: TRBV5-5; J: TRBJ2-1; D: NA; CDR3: CASSLESRDNEQFF; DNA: TGTGCCAGCAGCTTGGAGAGCCGCGACAATGAGCAGTTCTTC
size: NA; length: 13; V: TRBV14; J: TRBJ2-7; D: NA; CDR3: CASSTRLKYEQYF; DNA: TGTGCCAGCAGCACCAGACTCAAATACGAGCAGTACTTC
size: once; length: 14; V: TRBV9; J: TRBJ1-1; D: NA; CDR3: CARGGGLFNTEAFF; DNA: TGTGCCCGAGGAGGGGGGCTATTCAACACTGAAGCTTTCTTT
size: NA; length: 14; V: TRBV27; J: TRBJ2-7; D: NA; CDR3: CASSLQTSGYEQYF; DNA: TGTGCCAGCAGTTTACAGACATCTGGCTACGAGCAGTACTTC
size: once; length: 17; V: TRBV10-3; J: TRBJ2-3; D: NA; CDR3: CAISESRVADNTDTQYF; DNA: TGTGCCATCAGTGAGTCTAGGGTAGCGGACAACACAGATACGCAGTATTTT
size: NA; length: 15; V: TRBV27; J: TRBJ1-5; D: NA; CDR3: CASSLSSYSNQPQHF; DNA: TGTGCCAGCAGTTTGAGCAGCTATAGCAATCAGCCCCAGCATTTT
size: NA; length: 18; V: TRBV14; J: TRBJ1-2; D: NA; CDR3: CASSQDPRRVGHGHGYTF; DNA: TGTGCCAGCAGCCAAGATCCCCGTAGGGTCGGACATGGCCATGGCTACACCTTC
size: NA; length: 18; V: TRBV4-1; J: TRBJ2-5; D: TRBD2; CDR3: CASSPGTSGASRQETQYF; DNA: TGCGCCAGCAGCCCCGGGACTAGCGGGGCATCCCGTCAAGAGACCCAGTACTTC
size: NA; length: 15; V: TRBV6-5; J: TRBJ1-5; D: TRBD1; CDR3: CASSSGGRGNQPQHF; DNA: TGTGCCAGCAGTTCAGGGGGCAGGGGCAATCAGCCCCAGCATTTT
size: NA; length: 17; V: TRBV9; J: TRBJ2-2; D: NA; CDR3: CASSVESGPFNTGELFF; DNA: TGTGCCAGCAGCGTTGAATCAGGGCCCTTCAACACCGGGGAGCTGTTTTTT
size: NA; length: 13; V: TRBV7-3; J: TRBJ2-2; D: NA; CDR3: CASSLRGTGELFF; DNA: TGTGCCAGCAGCTTGCGGGGTACCGGGGAGCTGTTTTTT
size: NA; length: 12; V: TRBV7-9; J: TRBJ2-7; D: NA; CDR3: CASSQQGGEQYF; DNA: TGTGCCAGCAGCCAACAGGGAGGGGAGCAGTACTTC
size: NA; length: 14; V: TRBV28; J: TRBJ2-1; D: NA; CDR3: CASEGLLSPNEQFF; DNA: TGTGCCAGCGAGGGACTTCTATCTCCCAATGAGCAGTTCTTC
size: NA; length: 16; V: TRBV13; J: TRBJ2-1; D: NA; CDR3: CASSHVADSSYNEQFF; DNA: TGTGCCAGCAGCCACGTAGCGGATAGCTCCTACAATGAGCAGTTCTTC
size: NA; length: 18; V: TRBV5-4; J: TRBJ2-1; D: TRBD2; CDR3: CASSLGLAGRSSYNEQFF; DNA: TGTGCCAGCAGCTTGGGACTAGCGGGACGGAGCTCCTACAATGAGCAGTTCTTC
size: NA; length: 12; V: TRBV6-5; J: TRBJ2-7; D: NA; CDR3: CASSYWGDEQYF; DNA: TGTGCCAGCAGTTATTGGGGGGACGAGCAGTACTTC
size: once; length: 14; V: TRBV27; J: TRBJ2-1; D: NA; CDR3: CASSPSSHGNEQFF; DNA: TGTGCCAGCAGCCCCAGCTCCCATGGCAATGAGCAGTTCTTC
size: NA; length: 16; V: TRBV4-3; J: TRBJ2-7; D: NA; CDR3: CASSPLLDTFGYEQYF; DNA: TGCGCCAGCAGCCCTCTCCTTGACACGTTCGGCTACGAGCAGTACTTC
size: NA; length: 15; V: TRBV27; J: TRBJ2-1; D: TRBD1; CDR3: CASSSDRSSYNEQFF; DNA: TGTGCCAGCAGCTCGGACAGGAGCTCCTACAATGAGCAGTTCTTC
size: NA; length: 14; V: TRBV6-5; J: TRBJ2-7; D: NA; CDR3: CASRGDPTVDEQYF; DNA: TGTGCCAGCAGGGGGGATCCGACAGTAGACGAGCAGTACTTC
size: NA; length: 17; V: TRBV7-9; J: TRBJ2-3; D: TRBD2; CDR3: CASSLERLALSTDTQYF; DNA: TGTGCCAGCAGCTTGGAGAGACTAGCTCTTAGCACAGATACGCAGTATTTT
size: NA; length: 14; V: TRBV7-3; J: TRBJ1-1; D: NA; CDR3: CASSLVWRDTEAFF; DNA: TGTGCCAGCAGCTTAGTTTGGAGGGACACTGAAGCTTTCTTT
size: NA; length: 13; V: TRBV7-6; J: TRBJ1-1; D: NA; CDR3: CASREELNTEAFF; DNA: TGTGCCAGCCGGGAAGAGTTGAACACTGAAGCTTTCTTT
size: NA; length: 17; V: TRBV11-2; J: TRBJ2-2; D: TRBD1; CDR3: CASSGPRDRGPGGELFF; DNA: TGTGCCAGCAGCGGACCCCGGGACAGGGGTCCGGGCGGGGAGCTGTTTTTT
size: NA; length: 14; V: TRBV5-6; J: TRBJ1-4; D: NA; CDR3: CASSFGGRNEKLFF; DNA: TGTGCCAGCAGCTTTGGGGGGCGAAATGAAAAACTGTTTTTT
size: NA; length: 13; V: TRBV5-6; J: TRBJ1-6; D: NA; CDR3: CASSGGTKGLLHF; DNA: TGTGCCAGCAGCGGCGGGACAAAAGGACTCCTCCACTTT
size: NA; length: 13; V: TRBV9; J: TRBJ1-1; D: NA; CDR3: CASSVGSGTEAFF; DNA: TGTGCCAGCAGCGTTGGGAGTGGCACTGAAGCTTTCTTT